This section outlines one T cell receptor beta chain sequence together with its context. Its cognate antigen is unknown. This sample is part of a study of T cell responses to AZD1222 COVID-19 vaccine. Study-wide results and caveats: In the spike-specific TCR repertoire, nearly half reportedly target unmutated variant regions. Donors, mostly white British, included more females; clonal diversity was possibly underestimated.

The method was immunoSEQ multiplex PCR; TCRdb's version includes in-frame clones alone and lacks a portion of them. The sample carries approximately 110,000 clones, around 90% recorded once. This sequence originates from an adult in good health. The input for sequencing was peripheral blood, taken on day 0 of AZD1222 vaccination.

CDR3 bases: TGTGCCAGCAGCCCAGACGCCGGGACCCTCTACGAGCAGTACTTC. It yields the protein CASSPDAGTLYEQYF. This chain joins TRBV9 and TRBJ2-7; D may correspond to TRBD1 or TRBD2 (5 bases each). There are 15 residues in the CDR3. Germline V lookup: CDR1 SGDLS, CDR2 YYNGEE. The germline V and J ends were trimmed by 4 bases and 3 bases, with 17 bases remaining between them.